These 32 T cell receptor beta chains were sequenced from one sample in a study of OX40 agonist ivuxolimab in advanced cancers. This table comes from immunoSEQ multiplex PCR, and its TCRdb copy is limited to in-frame clones, with some not included. The table shows approximately 130,000 clones, with 90% occurring only once. This specimen consisted of CD4+ or CD8+ T cells sorted from blood, obtained in a trial of the OX40 agonist ivuxolimab. The receptors shown here come from an adult with an advanced solid tumor such as melanoma, head and neck, liver or kidney cancer.

This clone has more than one count but fewer than ten. The chain carries TRBV7-3 and TRBJ2-2; D not resolved. Germline V gives CDR1 SGHTA, CDR2 FQGTGA. The CDR3 sequence is 13 residues long. Deletions cut 3 bases from V and 1 base from J, with 3 bases between. CDR3 DNA: TGTGCCAGCAGCTTCAAGAACACCGGGGAGCTGTTTTTT. Translating it yields CASSFKNTGELFF.

The chain carries TRBV28 and TRBJ2-1, with TRBD1 matching 9 bases. V dropped 5 bases and J dropped 2; count of bases not matched to a gene: 4. This CDR3 is built from 15 residues. Germline-derived CDR1 and CDR2 are MDHEN and SYDVKM. The DNA of the CDR3 is TGTGCCAGCAGTCACGGGACAGGGACCTACAATGAGCAGTTCTTC. This codes for CASSHGTGTYNEQFF.

V is TRBV19 and J is TRBJ1-4; D is ambiguous. The germline V gene encodes CDR1 LNHDA and CDR2 SQIVND (reference sequence). The CDR3 has 15 residues. V lost 3 bases and J lost 7, with 15 bases in between. The CDR3 protein is CASSIAVISGEKLFF. In nucleotides, the CDR3 is TGTGCCAGTAGTATTGCAGTGATTTCTGGTGAAAAACTGTTTTTT. Looking up the rest from reference TRBV19 and TRBJ1-4 gives the full variable domain: DGGITQSPKYLFRKEGQNVTLSCEQNLNHDAMYWYRQDPGQGLRLIYYSQIVNDFQKGDIAEGYSVSREKKESFPLTVTSAQKNPTAFYLCASSIAVISGEKLFFGSGTQLSVL.

The V call is TRBV7-2, the J call TRBJ2-1; 11 nucleotides agree with TRBD2. The CDR3 contains 15 residues. Germline CDR1 and CDR2: SGHTA and FQGNSA. The V segment lost 3 bases and the J segment 3 bases; nucleotides outside the gene matches: 1. CDR3: CASSLTSGDYNEQFF. The CDR3 coding sequence is TGTGCCAGCAGCTTGACTAGCGGGGACTACAATGAGCAGTTCTTC.

This rearrangement joins TRBV9 to TRBJ2-2; no definite D call. With 0 bases removed from V and 6 bases from J, the gap between germline ends came to 12 bases. The length of the CDR3 is 15 residues. Per the germline V gene, CDR1 is SGDLS and CDR2 is YYNGEE. The CDR3, as DNA: TGTGCCAGCAGCGTAGGTTCGAGTGGGGCCGGGGAGCTGTTTTTT. It is translated as CASSVGSSGAGELFF.

The chain joins TRBV28 to TRBJ2-6; D is unclear. The CDR3 has 13 amino acids. V was cut by 3 bases and J by 1 base, with 1 base left in between. Germline V gene sequence: CDR1 MDHEN, CDR2 SYDVKM. The CDR3 region has the DNA TGTGCCAGCAGTTTTTCTGGGGCCAACGTCCTGACTTTC. It is translated as CASSFSGANVLTF.

The chain carries TRBV19 and TRBJ2-1; no clear D. Germline CDR1 LNHDA, CDR2 SQIVND (reference sequence). The CDR3 contains 14 residues. V lost 5 bases, J lost 9 bases, and 17 bases lay in between. The CDR3 here is CASSQVTGQAEQFF. CDR3 nucleotide sequence: TGTGCCAGTAGTCAGGTGACGGGCCAGGCTGAGCAGTTCTTC.

This sequence joins TRBV7-3 and TRBJ2-1; D might be TRBD1 or TRBD2, each matching 6 bases. V shed 5 bases and J shed 0 bases, with 11 bases lying between them. This CDR3 has 15 amino acids. Germline V gene lookup returns CDR1 SGHTA and CDR2 FQGTGA. CDR3 bases: TGTGCCAGCAGCCGCGGAGGGGGCTCCTACAATGAGCAGTTCTTC. This codes for CASSRGGGSYNEQFF.

V is TRBV4-3 and J is TRBJ1-1; TRBD1 matches at 8 bases. V was clipped by 3 bases and J by 4 bases; unmatched bases: 7. Per the germline V gene, CDR1 is LGHNA and CDR2 is YSLEER. The CDR3 has 15 amino acids. CDR3 sequence (DNA): TGCGCCAGCAGCCATGGACAGGGCGGCCGCACTGAAGCTTTCTTT. Its protein is CASSHGQGGRTEAFF.

The chain links TRBV19 to TRBJ2-3, with a tentative D call TRBD2 (6 bases). Germline values: CDR1 LNHDA, CDR2 SQIVND (reference sequence). V was pared by 3 bases and J by 6 bases, with 13 bases between. The CDR3 covers 14 residues. The CDR3 spells CASSMGTGADTQYF. For the CDR3, the DNA is TGTGCCAGTAGTATGGGGACGGGAGCGGATACGCAGTATTTT.

In its sample, this clone was seen once. This sequence joins TRBV4-2 and TRBJ1-1, with D possibly being TRBD1 (6 bases). The germline V gene has CDR1 LGHNA and CDR2 YNFKEQ. V shed 0 bases and J shed 0 bases, with 14 bases lying between them. The CDR3 spans 17 residues. The CDR3 DNA is TGTGCCAGCAGCCAAGATACCAGGGGACAACTGAACACTGAAGCTTTCTTT. Translating gives CASSQDTRGQLNTEAFF.

Regarding this clone: The identical CDR3 is also encoded by other nucleotide sequences in the sample. The chain carries TRBV5-1 and TRBJ1-1, with 11 bases lining up with TRBD1. Trimming took 0 bases from V and 1 from J; bases not matched to a gene: 2. This CDR3 is 16 amino acids long. Germline V lookup: CDR1 SGHRS, CDR2 YFSETQ. For the CDR3, the DNA is TGCGCCAGCAGCTTGGGGACAGGGGGCGCGAACACTGAAGCTTTCTTT. It encodes CASSLGTGGANTEAFF.

The chain employs TRBV7-3 and TRBJ2-2; a weak D match, TRBD2 (6 bases). The length of the CDR3 is 14 residues. Per germline, CDR1 SGHTA and CDR2 FQGTGA. V was cut by 4 bases and J by 5 bases, with 11 bases left in between. CDR3 DNA: TGTGCCAGCAGCTCGGGACTTTTTACCGGGGAGCTGTTTTTT. Protein: CASSSGLFTGELFF.

This chain connects TRBV15 to TRBJ2-3; D not resolved. Trimming removed 0 bases at V and 7 bases at J, with 5 bases between. CDR1 is LNHNV, CDR2 YYDKDF, per germline (reference sequence). The CDR3 consists of 12 residues. The CDR3 sequence: CATSRDTHTQYF. CDR3 in DNA: TGTGCCACCAGCAGAGATACGCATACGCAGTATTTT. The variable domain in full, completed from reference TRBV15 and TRBJ2-3, reads DAMVIQNPRYQVTQFGKPVTLSCSQTLNHNVMYWYQQKSSQAPKLLFHYYDKDFNNEADTPDNFQSRRPNTSFCFLDIRSPGLGDTAMYLCATSRDTHTQYFGPGTRLTVL.

The chain employs TRBV19 and TRBJ2-1; TRBD2 aligns across 10 bases. Germline trimming cut 3 bases from V and 4 bases from J; bases unmatched to any gene: 6. CDR1 and CDR2 from the germline V gene are LNHDA and SQIVND (reference sequence). The CDR3 is 16 residues long. This CDR3 reads CASSISGTSAYNEQFF. The CDR3 coding sequence is TGTGCCAGTAGTATCTCCGGGACTAGCGCATACAATGAGCAGTTCTTC.

This clone was seen only a few times. The V call is TRBV19, the J call TRBJ1-5, with D possibly being TRBD1 (5 bases). V was cut by 7 bases and J by 0 bases, with 25 bases left in between. The germline V gene encodes CDR1 LNHDA and CDR2 SQIVND (reference sequence). The CDR3 runs to 19 residues. The CDR3 DNA reads as TGTGCCAGTACCCCCAGTGGAAGGGGCTGGGGGGATAGCAATCAGCCCCAGCATTTT. It translates to CASTPSGRGWGDSNQPQHF. Complete variable domain (other parts from reference TRBV19 and TRBJ1-5): DGGITQSPKYLFRKEGQNVTLSCEQNLNHDAMYWYRQDPGQGLRLIYYSQIVNDFQKGDIAEGYSVSREKKESFPLTVTSAQKNPTAFYLCASTPSGRGWGDSNQPQHFGDGTRLSIL.

The chain couples TRBV5-6 to TRBJ1-2; D ambiguous. V lost 1 base, J lost 10 bases, and 17 bases lay in between. This CDR3 is built from 14 residues. The germline V gene encodes CDR1 SGHDT and CDR2 YYEEEE. CDR3 in amino acids: CASSLSRYGYAYTF. The CDR3 bases are TGTGCCAGCAGCTTGAGTAGATACGGGTACGCCTACACCTTC.

The J gene is TRBJ2-1, the V gene TRBV7-8; weak D call: TRBD2 (6 bases). The V end was cut by 2 bases, the J end by 4 bases, with 15 bases between. This CDR3 has 16 amino acids. The germline CDR1 and CDR2 sequences are SGHVS and FQNEAQ. The CDR3 nucleotides read TGTGCCAGCAGCTTACTCGAGGGAGGCCCATACAATGAGCAGTTCTTC. Encoded protein: CASSLLEGGPYNEQFF. The full variable domain, in which reference TRBV7-8 and TRBJ2-1 provide the parts outside the CDR3, is GAGVSQSPRYKVAKRGQDVALRCDPISGHVSLFWYQQALGQGPEFLTYFQNEAQLDKSGLPSDRFFAERPEGSVSTLKIQRTQQEDSAVYLCASSLLEGGPYNEQFFGPGTRLTVL.

The chain recombines TRBV28 with TRBJ2-1, with D perhaps TRBD2 (5 bases). Trimming removed 4 bases from V and 0 bases from J, with 13 bases in between. In germline, CDR1 is MDHEN, CDR2 SYDVKM. This CDR3 spans 16 amino acids. The CDR3 DNA reads as TGTGCCAGCAGTTCCCCATCTAGCAGCTCCTACAATGAGCAGTTCTTC. This translates into CASSSPSSSSYNEQFF.

The V call is TRBV27, the J call TRBJ1-2; D might be TRBD1 (5 bases). Germline values: CDR1 MNHEY, CDR2 SMNVEV (reference sequence). The CDR3 extends over 13 amino acids. V was cut by 0 bases and J by 7 bases, with 9 bases left in between. The CDR3 reads CASSLSAGIGYTF. DNA of the CDR3: TGTGCCAGCAGTTTATCGGCAGGGATTGGCTACACCTTC.

CDR3 residues: CAWSPQGNQPQHF. CDR3 nucleotide sequence: TGTGCCTGGAGTCCCCAGGGTAATCAGCCCCAGCATTTT. The chain carries TRBV30 and TRBJ1-5; D possibly corresponds to TRBD1 (5 bases). CDR1 and CDR2 from the germline V gene are GTSNPN and SVGIG (reference sequence). V gave up 2 bases and J gave up 4 bases, with 9 bases separating them. This CDR3 is 13 amino acids long.

This CDR3 is CASSPGLKNIQYF. The CDR3, as DNA: TGTGCCAGTAGCCCCGGGCTCAAAAACATTCAGTACTTC. The chain combines TRBV19 with TRBJ2-4; D not certain. The length of the CDR3 is 13 residues. Germline values: CDR1 LNHDA, CDR2 SQIVND (reference sequence). V dropped 6 bases and J dropped 3 bases, with 9 bases sitting between them.

This sequence joins TRBV15 and TRBJ2-1; the D is unclear. The V and J ends lost 1 base and 4 bases respectively, with 5 bases between them. This CDR3 region has 13 residues. Germline CDR1 reads LNHNV; CDR2 reads YYDKDF (reference sequence). For the CDR3, the DNA is TGTGCCACCAGCAGAGTACAGTACAATGAGCAGTTCTTC. Translation: CATSRVQYNEQFF.

The rearrangement links TRBV5-6 to TRBJ2-1, with TRBD2 identical over 13 bases. The V segment lost 4 bases and the J segment 4 bases; nucleotides outside the gene matches: 5. The CDR3 covers 16 residues. Germline values: CDR1 SGHDT, CDR2 YYEEEE. The CDR3 coding sequence is TGTGCCAGCAGCAGGACTAGCGGGAGTTGGTACAATGAGCAGTTCTTC. This translates into CASSRTSGSWYNEQFF. Complete variable domain (other parts from reference TRBV5-6 and TRBJ2-1): DAGVTQSPTHLIKTRGQQVTLRCSPKSGHDTVSWYQQALGQGPQFIFQYYEEEERQRGNFPDRFSGHQFPNYSSELNVNALLLGDSALYLCASSRTSGSWYNEQFFGPGTRLTVL.

This chain links TRBV28 with TRBJ2-7; 12 nucleotides line up with TRBD2. The V segment lost 4 bases and the J segment 3 bases; nucleotides outside the gene matches: 4. This CDR3 has 15 residues. Germline loops: CDR1 MDHEN, CDR2 SYDVKM. The CDR3 spells CASSSPTSGSYEQYF. The CDR3 nucleotides read TGTGCCAGCAGTTCCCCGACTAGCGGGAGCTACGAGCAGTACTTC.

Of note for this clone: Other DNA sequences in this sample translate to the same CDR3. The chain uses TRBV7-9 and TRBJ2-2; D gene uncertain. V was clipped by 8 bases and J by 0 bases, with 22 bases between them. The CDR3 is 18 amino acids. Germline V gives CDR1 SEHNR, CDR2 FQNEAQ (reference sequence). The CDR3 region has the DNA TGTGCCAGCTCACCTAATCTCGGTAAAGGATCGAACACCGGGGAGCTGTTTTTT. Its protein product is CASSPNLGKGSNTGELFF.

The chain joins TRBV5-1 to TRBJ2-3, with D unclear. Between the trimmed V and J ends, which lost 4 bases and 8 bases, there was a span of 11 bases. Germline-derived CDR1 and CDR2 are SGHRS and YFSETQ. The CDR3 loop spans 12 amino acids. The CDR3 sequence: CASSPETGTQYF. The CDR3 region has the DNA TGCGCCAGCAGCCCGGAGACGGGTACGCAGTATTTT.

The V and J genes are TRBV28 and TRBJ2-1; 7 nucleotides align to TRBD1. The germline V gene has CDR1 MDHEN and CDR2 SYDVKM. J was trimmed by 1 base and V by 6 bases; bases with no gene match: 6. The CDR3 is 15 residues long. The CDR3 spells CASSRLTGSYNEQFF. The CDR3 DNA reads TGTGCCAGCAGCCGTTTGACAGGGTCCTACAATGAGCAGTTCTTC.

The V gene is TRBV28, the J gene TRBJ2-7, with D hard to call. The germline V and J ends were trimmed by 2 bases and 3 bases, with 8 bases remaining between them. Per germline, CDR1 MDHEN and CDR2 SYDVKM. CDR3 length: 13 residues. Here the CDR3 DNA reads TGTGCCAGCAGTTTAAACGGGTACTACGAGCAGTACTTC. Residues: CASSLNGYYEQYF.

The J gene is TRBJ2-1, the V gene TRBV10-3, with D hard to call. The CDR3 has 13 amino acids. Germline V lookup: CDR1 ENHRY, CDR2 SYGVKD. Trimming stripped 7 bases from V and 0 bases from J, with 7 bases between. Here the CDR3 DNA reads TGTGCCATCATGAGTGACTCCTACAATGAGCAGTTCTTC. Protein sequence: CAIMSDSYNEQFF.

As regards this clone: One end of the junction does not line up with germline, which may come from a read error. V usage is TRBV11-3 and J usage is TRBJ1-5; 7 nucleotides agree with TRBD1. The germline gives CDR1 SGHNT, CDR2 YENEEA. CDR3 length equals 13 residues. CDR3 DNA: TGTGCCAGCAGCTTGACAGGGAATCAGCTCCAGCATTTT. As protein: CASSLTGNQLQHF. Together with reference TRBV11-3 and TRBJ1-5, the CDR3 gives the full variable domain: EAGVVQSPRYKIIEKKQPVAFWCNPISGHNTLYWYLQNLGQGPELLIRYENEEAVDDSQLPKDRFSAERLKGVDSTLKIQPAELGDSAVYLCASSLTGNQLQHFGDGTRLSIL.

This clone has just one count. CDR3 DNA: TGTGCCAGCAGCCCCGGGACAGATAACTATGGCTACACCTTC. Protein: CASSPGTDNYGYTF. The rearrangement joins TRBV6-5 to TRBJ1-2; 7 positions agree with TRBD1. Germline V gives CDR1 MNHEY, CDR2 SVGAGI. Trimming at V came to 6 bases and at J to 1 base, leaving 5 bases not matched to a gene. This CDR3 spans 14 amino acids.